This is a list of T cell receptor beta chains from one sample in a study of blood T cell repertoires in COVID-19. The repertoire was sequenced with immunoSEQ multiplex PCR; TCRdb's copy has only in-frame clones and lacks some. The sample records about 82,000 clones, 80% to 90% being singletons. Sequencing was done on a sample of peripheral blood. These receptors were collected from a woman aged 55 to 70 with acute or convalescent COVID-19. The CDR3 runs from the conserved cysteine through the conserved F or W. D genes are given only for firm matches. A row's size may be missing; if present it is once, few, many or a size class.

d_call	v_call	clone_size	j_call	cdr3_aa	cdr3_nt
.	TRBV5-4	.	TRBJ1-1	CASSKQAKNTEAFF	TGTGCCAGCAGTAAACAGGCTAAGAACACTGAAGCTTTCTTT
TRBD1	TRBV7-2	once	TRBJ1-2	CASNPKTGPSNYGYTF	TGTGCCAGCAACCCTAAGACAGGGCCTTCTAACTATGGCTACACCTTC
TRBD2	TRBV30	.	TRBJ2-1	CAWRTGGGSYEQFF	TGTGCCTGGCGAACCGGCGGGGGGAGCTATGAGCAGTTCTTC
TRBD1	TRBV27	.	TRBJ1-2	CASSWGTGFGDYGYTF	TGTGCCAGCAGTTGGGGGACAGGGTTCGGGGACTATGGCTACACCTTC
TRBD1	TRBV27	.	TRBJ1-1	CASRLQGHTEAFF	TGTGCCAGCAGGCTACAGGGGCATACTGAAGCTTTCTTT
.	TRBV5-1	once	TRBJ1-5	CASSLKNRISNQPQHF	TGCGCCAGCAGCTTGAAAAACAGGATTAGCAATCAGCCCCAGCATTTT
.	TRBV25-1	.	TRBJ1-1	CASKRDLNTEAFF	TGTGCCAGCAAACGGGATCTGAACACTGAAGCTTTCTTT
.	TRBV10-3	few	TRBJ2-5	CATQAPEETQYF	TGTGCCACCCAGGCGCCCGAAGAGACCCAGTACTTC
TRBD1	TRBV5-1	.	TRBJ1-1	CASRPDRGIGRNTEAFF	TGCGCCAGCAGGCCGGACAGGGGCATCGGTAGGAACACTGAAGCTTTCTTT
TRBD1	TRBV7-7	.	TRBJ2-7	CASSLGGQGPYEQYF	TGTGCTAGCAGCTTAGGAGGACAGGGACCCTACGAGCAGTACTTC
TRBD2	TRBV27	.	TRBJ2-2	CASSLRSTGLAGGGTGELFF	TGTGCCAGCAGTCTAAGAAGCACAGGACTAGCGGGAGGTGGGACCGGGGAGCTGTTTTTT
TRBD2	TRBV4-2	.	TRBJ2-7	CASSQSSSGGSLEQYF	TGTGCCAGCAGCCAATCATCTAGCGGGGGGTCTTTAGAGCAGTACTTC
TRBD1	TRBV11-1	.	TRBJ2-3	CASSHDRGPDTQYF	TGTGCCAGCAGCCACGACAGGGGGCCAGATACGCAGTATTTT
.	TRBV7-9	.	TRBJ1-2	CASGLSNYGYTF	TGTGCCAGCGGGCTTTCTAACTATGGCTACACCTTC
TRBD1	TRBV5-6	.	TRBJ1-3	CASSYFTGGYGNTIYF	TGTGCCAGCAGCTACTTTACAGGGGGCTATGGAAACACCATATATTTT
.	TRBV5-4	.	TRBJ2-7	CASSVRATTYEQYF	TGTGCCAGCAGCGTCAGGGCTACGACCTACGAGCAGTACTTC
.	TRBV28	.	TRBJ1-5	CASSPPRQPQHF	TGTGCCAGCAGTCCTCCTAGGCAGCCCCAGCATTTT
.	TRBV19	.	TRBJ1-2	CASSISFKNTNYGYTF	TGTGCCAGTAGTATCTCCTTTAAAAATACTAACTATGGCTACACCTTC
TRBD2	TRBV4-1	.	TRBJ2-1	CASSQAGGRGYNEQFF	TGCGCCAGCAGCCAAGCAGGCGGGAGAGGGTACAATGAGCAGTTCTTC
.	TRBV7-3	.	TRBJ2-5	CASSLRRGETQYF	TGTGCCAGCAGCTTAAGGCGGGGTGAGACCCAGTACTTC
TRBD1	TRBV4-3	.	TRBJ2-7	CASSRGQGGGDEQYF	TGCGCCAGCAGCCGGGGACAGGGTGGGGGGGACGAGCAGTACTTC
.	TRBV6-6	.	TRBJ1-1	CASRDRANTEAFF	TGTGCCAGCCGCGACAGAGCAAACACTGAAGCTTTCTTT
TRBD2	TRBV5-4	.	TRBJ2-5	CASSFASGIQETQYF	TGTGCCAGCAGCTTCGCTAGCGGGATTCAAGAGACCCAGTACTTC